One sample yielded the 14 T cell receptor beta chains listed below, sequenced in a study of cytomegalovirus exposure and HLA in healthy donors. Use of 60 Vbeta and 13 Jbeta primers characterized the PCR. Measured with immunoSEQ multiplex PCR; TCRdb has only the in-frame clones, and not every one. This sample carries around 170,000 clones, roughly 80% of them seen once, and the ten largest clones take roughly 6%. The sample comprised PBMCs. The receptors derive from a man between 40 and 49 years old in good health and CMV-seropositive.

This sequence joins TRBV9 and TRBJ2-1; TRBD1 matches at 9 bases. This CDR3 is built from 14 residues. Germline CDR1 reads SGDLS; CDR2 reads YYNGEE. The ends lost 3 bases at V and 6 bases at J; junction bases unmatched: 4. Here the CDR3 reads CASSAGTGFNEQFF. CDR3 coding DNA: TGTGCCAGCAGCGCCGGGACAGGGTTCAATGAGCAGTTCTTC.

This clone has more than one count but fewer than ten. The J gene is TRBJ2-2, the V gene TRBV4-3; 8 bases are shared with TRBD2. This CDR3 contains 18 residues. With V trimmed by 4 bases and J by 4 bases, 14 bases remained unmatched. Looked up from germline, CDR1 is LGHNA and CDR2 is YSLEER. The CDR3 DNA sequence: TGCGCCAGCAGCCGAGGGGCCGGGACTAGTGGTAGCACCGGGGAGCTGTTTTTT. It translates to CASSRGAGTSGSTGELFF.

The rearrangement joins TRBV7-2 to TRBJ2-1; D gene uncertain. V lost 7 bases and J lost 1, with 14 bases in between. Germline CDR1 reads SGHTA; CDR2 reads FQGNSA. The CDR3 contains 15 residues. The CDR3 DNA sequence: TGTGCCAGCACCCTTCTTGCGTTTTCCTACAATGAGCAGTTCTTC. This encodes CASTLLAFSYNEQFF.

The chain carries TRBV7-9 and TRBJ2-7; a weak D match, TRBD1 (5 bases). V was cut by 1 base and J by 3 bases, with 10 bases left in between. Per the germline V gene, CDR1 is SEHNR and CDR2 is FQNEAQ (reference sequence). This CDR3 has 14 residues. The CDR3 sequence: CASSLVSTDYEQYF. The CDR3 nucleotides are TGTGCCAGCAGCTTAGTTTCGACAGACTACGAGCAGTACTTC.

The chain is built from TRBV7-8 and TRBJ2-6; TRBD1 matches at 11 bases. J lost 4 bases, V lost 5 bases, and 10 bases had no gene match. The CDR3 is 18 amino acids. CDR1 and CDR2 (germline): SGHVS, FQNEAQ. CDR3 amino acids: CASSGYRDRGSGANVLTF. CDR3 DNA: TGTGCCAGCAGCGGGTACCGGGACAGGGGGTCCGGGGCCAACGTCCTGACTTTC.

V usage is TRBV11-2 and J usage is TRBJ2-3; 13 bases line up with TRBD2. There are 17 residues in the CDR3. Germline V gives CDR1 SGHAT, CDR2 FQNNGV. Trimming cost V 1 base and J 5 bases; bases outside gene matches: 6. CDR3 sequence: CASSLAGTSGVVDTQYF. The CDR3 DNA follows: TGTGCCAGCAGCTTAGCAGGGACTAGCGGGGTTGTAGATACGCAGTATTTT. Looking up the rest from reference TRBV11-2 and TRBJ2-3 gives the full variable domain: EAGVAQSPRYKIIEKRQSVAFWCNPISGHATLYWYQQILGQGPKLLIQFQNNGVVDDSQLPKDRFSAERLKGVDSTLKIQPAKLEDSAVYLCASSLAGTSGVVDTQYFGPGTRLTVL.

The sample holds a few counts of this clone. This chain uses TRBV4-3 with TRBJ1-3; 7 nucleotides match TRBD1. The CDR3 totals 15 residues. The V gene's germline CDR1 is LGHNA and CDR2 YSLEER. V was pared by 0 bases and J by 4 bases, with 3 bases of the junction left unmatched. CDR3 bases: TGCGCCAGCAGCCAAGAGTGGACAGGAGGAAACACCATATATTTT. This codes for CASSQEWTGGNTIYF.

The chain has TRBV14 and TRBJ2-1; D not certain. V shed 0 bases and J shed 4 bases, with 4 bases lying between them. Per germline, CDR1 SGHDN and CDR2 FVKESK. This CDR3 is 13 amino acids long. The CDR3 nucleotides read TGTGCCAGCAGCCAAGAACAGTACAATGAGCAGTTCTTC. Translation: CASSQEQYNEQFF.

The CDR3 here is CASSESGGLDEQFF. The CDR3 DNA reads as TGCGCCAGCAGTGAGTCTGGAGGGCTGGATGAGCAGTTCTTC. The chain uses TRBV10-1 and TRBJ2-1; D may be TRBD2 (6 bases). Trimming took 0 bases from V and 8 from J, leaving 11 bases between them. The CDR3 consists of 14 residues. CDR1 is WNHNN, CDR2 SYGVQD, per germline (reference sequence).

CDR3 DNA: TGCGCCAGCAGCCAGAGACTAGCGGGGGGGCCCTACGAGCAGTACTTC. This sequence encodes CASSQRLAGGPYEQYF. V usage is TRBV4-1 and J usage is TRBJ2-7; 14 bases align to TRBD2. Trimming took 3 bases from V and 2 from J; bases not matched to a gene: 3. CDR1 and CDR2 from the germline V gene are MGHRA and YSYEKL. There are 16 residues in the CDR3.

This clone was detected only a few times. This chain connects TRBV11-3 to TRBJ2-7; possibly TRBD1 for D (6 bases). V lost 5 bases to trimming and J lost 7 bases, with 24 bases between them. This CDR3 contains 16 residues. Looked up from germline, CDR1 is SGHNT and CDR2 is YENEEA. The CDR3 coding sequence is TGTGCCAGCAGCCTGCGGCCTGCAGGGGCCGGAGGAGAGCAGTACTTC. Protein: CASSLRPAGAGGEQYF.

There are a few counts of this clone. This chain joins TRBV7-9 and TRBJ1-3; D is perhaps TRBD1 (6 bases). Trimming removed 5 bases from V and 2 bases from J, with 10 bases in between. The germline V gene encodes CDR1 SEHNR and CDR2 FQNEAQ (reference sequence). The CDR3 totals 14 residues. CDR3 sequence reads: CASSAGVAGNTIYF. For the CDR3, the DNA is TGTGCCAGCAGCGCAGGGGTCGCTGGAAACACCATATATTTT. Combining the CDR3 with reference TRBV7-9 and TRBJ1-3 gives the whole variable domain DTGVSQNPRHKITKRGQNVTFRCDPISEHNRLYWYRQTLGQGPEFLTYFQNEAQLEKSRLLSDRFSAERPKGSFSTLEIQRTEQGDSAMYLCASSAGVAGNTIYFGEGSWLTVV.

J is TRBJ2-7 and V is TRBV7-6; 9 bases align to TRBD1. This CDR3 region has 15 residues. Losses at the gene ends were 3 bases for V and 4 bases for J; bases not matched to a gene: 7. Germline V gives CDR1 SGHVS, CDR2 FNYEAQ. Here the CDR3 reads CASSLGQGGQYEQYF. The DNA for the CDR3 is TGTGCCAGCAGCTTGGGACAGGGCGGTCAGTACGAGCAGTACTTC.

The V and J genes are TRBV19 and TRBJ1-1; unclear D gene. This CDR3 contains 13 residues. CDR1 is LNHDA, CDR2 SQIVND, per germline (reference sequence). V lost 6 bases and J lost 4, with 12 bases in between. The CDR3 nucleotides are TGTGCCAGTAGCCAGGCCCGGGGCACTGAAGCTTTCTTT. Translating it yields CASSQARGTEAFF.